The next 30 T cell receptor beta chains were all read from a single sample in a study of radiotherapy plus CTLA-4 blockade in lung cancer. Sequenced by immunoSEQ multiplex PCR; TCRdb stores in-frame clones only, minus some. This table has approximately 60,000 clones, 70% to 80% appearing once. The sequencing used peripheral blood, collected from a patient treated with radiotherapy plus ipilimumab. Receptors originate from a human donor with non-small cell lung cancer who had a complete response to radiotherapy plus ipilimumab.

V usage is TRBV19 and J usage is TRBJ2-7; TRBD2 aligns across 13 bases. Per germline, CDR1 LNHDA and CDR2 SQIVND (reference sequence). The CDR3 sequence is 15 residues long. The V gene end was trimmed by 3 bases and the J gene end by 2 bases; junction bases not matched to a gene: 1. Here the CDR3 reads CASSIGLAGAYEQYF. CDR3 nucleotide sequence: TGTGCCAGTAGTATCGGACTAGCGGGGGCCTACGAGCAGTACTTC.

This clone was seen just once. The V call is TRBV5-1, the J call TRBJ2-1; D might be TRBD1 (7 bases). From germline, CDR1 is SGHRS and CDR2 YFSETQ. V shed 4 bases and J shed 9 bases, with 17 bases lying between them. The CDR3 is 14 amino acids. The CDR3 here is CASSVTGRNTEQFF. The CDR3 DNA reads TGCGCCAGCAGCGTGACAGGGAGGAACACTGAGCAGTTCTTC.

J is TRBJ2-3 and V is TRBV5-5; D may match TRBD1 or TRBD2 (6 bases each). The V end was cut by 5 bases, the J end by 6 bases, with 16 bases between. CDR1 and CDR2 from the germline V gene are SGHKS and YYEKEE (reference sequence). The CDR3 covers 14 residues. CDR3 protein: CASRRDNLRDTQYF. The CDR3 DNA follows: TGTGCCAGCAGGCGGGACAACCTCAGGGATACGCAGTATTTT.

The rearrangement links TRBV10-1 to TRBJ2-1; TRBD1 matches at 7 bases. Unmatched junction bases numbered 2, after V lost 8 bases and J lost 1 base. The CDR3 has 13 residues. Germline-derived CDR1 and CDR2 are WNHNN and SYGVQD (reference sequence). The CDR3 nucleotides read TGCGCCAGCCCGGGACAGTCCTACAATGAGCAGTTCTTC. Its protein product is CASPGQSYNEQFF.

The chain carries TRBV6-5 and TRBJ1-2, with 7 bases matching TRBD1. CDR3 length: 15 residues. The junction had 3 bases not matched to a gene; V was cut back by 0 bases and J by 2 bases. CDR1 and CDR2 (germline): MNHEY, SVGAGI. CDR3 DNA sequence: TGTGCCAGCAGTTACTCACCAGGGGGGAACTATGGCTACACCTTC. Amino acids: CASSYSPGGNYGYTF.

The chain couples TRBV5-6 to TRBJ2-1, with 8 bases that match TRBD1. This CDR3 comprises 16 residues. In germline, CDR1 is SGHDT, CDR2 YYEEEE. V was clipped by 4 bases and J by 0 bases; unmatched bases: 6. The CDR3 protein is CASSPGTGSSYNEQFF. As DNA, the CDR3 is TGTGCCAGCAGCCCGGGGACAGGAAGCTCCTACAATGAGCAGTTCTTC.

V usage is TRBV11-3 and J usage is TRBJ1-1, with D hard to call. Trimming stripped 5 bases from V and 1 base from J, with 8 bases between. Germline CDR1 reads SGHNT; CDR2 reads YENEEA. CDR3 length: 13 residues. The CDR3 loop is CASSLDGNTEAFF. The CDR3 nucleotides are TGTGCCAGCAGCCTCGACGGGAACACTGAAGCTTTCTTT.

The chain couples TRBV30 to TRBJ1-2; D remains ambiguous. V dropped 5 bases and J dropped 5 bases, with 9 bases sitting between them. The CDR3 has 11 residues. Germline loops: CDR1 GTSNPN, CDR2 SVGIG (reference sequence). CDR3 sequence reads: CAWGGLYGYTF. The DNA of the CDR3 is TGTGCCTGGGGAGGTCTTTATGGCTACACCTTC.

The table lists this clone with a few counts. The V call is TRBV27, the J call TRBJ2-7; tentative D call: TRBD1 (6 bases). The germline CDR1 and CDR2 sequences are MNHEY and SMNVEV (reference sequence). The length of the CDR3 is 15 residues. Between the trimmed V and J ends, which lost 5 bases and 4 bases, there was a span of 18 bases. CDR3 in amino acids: CASSEGQLGVYEQYF. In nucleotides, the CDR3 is TGTGCCAGCAGTGAGGGACAACTAGGGGTTTACGAGCAGTACTTC.

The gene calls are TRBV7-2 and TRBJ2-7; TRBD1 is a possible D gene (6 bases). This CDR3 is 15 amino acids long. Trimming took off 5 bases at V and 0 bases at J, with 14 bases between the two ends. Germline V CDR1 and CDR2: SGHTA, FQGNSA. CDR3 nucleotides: TGTGCCAGCAGCCATTTAAGGGGGATCTCCTACGAGCAGTACTTC. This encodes CASSHLRGISYEQYF. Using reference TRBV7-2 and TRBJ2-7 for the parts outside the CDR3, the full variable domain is GAGVSQSPSNKVTEKGKDVELRCDPISGHTALYWYRQSLGQGLEFLIYFQGNSAPDKSGLPSDRFSAERTGGSVSTLTIQRTQQEDSAVYLCASSHLRGISYEQYFGPGTRLTVT.

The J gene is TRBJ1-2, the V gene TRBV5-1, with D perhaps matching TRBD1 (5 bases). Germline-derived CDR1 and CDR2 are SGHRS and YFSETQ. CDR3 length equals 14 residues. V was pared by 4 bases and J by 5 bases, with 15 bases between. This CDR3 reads CASSPTGTDYGYTF. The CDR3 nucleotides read TGCGCCAGCAGCCCCACCGGGACGGATTATGGCTACACCTTC.

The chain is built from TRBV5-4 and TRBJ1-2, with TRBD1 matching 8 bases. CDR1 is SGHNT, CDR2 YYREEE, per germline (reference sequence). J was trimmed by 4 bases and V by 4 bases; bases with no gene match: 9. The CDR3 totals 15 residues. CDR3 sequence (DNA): TGTGCCAGCAGCGACCCGACAGGGGATCTCTATGGCTACACCTTC. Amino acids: CASSDPTGDLYGYTF.

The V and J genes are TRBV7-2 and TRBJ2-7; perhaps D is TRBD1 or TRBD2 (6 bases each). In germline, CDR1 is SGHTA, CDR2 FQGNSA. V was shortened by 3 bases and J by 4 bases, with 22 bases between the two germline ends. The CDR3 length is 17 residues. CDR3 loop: CASSLRFGGPTGYEQYF. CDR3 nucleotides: TGTGCCAGCAGCTTGCGGTTCGGGGGCCCGACGGGATACGAGCAGTACTTC.

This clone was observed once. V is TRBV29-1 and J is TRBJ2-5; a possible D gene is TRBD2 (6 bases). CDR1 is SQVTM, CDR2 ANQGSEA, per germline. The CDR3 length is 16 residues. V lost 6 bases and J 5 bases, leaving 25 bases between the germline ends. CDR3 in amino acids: CSVRFSGTLEGETQYF. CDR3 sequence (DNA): TGCAGCGTCCGGTTTTCCGGGACGCTGGAGGGGGAGACCCAGTACTTC.

CDR3 sequence reads: CASSPFAGNEAFF. The CDR3 DNA reads TGTGCCAGTAGTCCGTTTGCAGGGAATGAAGCTTTCTTT. This chain links TRBV19 with TRBJ1-1; perhaps TRBD1 as D (5 bases). The CDR3 runs 13 residues. The V and J ends lost 5 bases and 7 bases respectively, with 14 bases between them. Germline CDR1 reads LNHDA; CDR2 reads SQIVND (reference sequence).

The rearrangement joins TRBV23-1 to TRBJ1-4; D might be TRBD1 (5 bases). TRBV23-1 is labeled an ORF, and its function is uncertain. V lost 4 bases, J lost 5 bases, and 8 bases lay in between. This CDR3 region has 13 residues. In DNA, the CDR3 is TGCGCCAGCAGTCCAGGGTCCAATGAAAAACTGTTTTTT. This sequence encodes CASSPGSNEKLFF.

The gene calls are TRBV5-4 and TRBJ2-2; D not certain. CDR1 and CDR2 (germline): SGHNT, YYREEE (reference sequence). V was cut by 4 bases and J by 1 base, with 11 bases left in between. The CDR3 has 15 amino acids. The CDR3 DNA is TGTGCCAGCAGCCCCCGTGGTAGGAACACCGGGGAGCTGTTTTTT. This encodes CASSPRGRNTGELFF. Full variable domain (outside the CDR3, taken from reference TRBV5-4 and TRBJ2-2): ETGVTQSPTHLIKTRGQQVTLRCSSQSGHNTVSWYQQALGQGPQFIFQYYREEENGRGNFPPRFSGLQFPNYSSELNVNALELDDSALYLCASSPRGRNTGELFFGEGSRLTVL.

The CDR3 sequence is CASSQRRGEKNTEAFF. The CDR3 nucleotides read TGCGCCAGCAGTCAGAGACGCGGGGAGAAGAACACTGAAGCTTTCTTT. The chain employs TRBV23-1 and TRBJ1-1; no definite D call. TRBV23-1 carries the ORF label, with uncertain function. The CDR3 length is 16 residues. V was trimmed by 3 bases and J by 1 base, leaving 15 bases between them.

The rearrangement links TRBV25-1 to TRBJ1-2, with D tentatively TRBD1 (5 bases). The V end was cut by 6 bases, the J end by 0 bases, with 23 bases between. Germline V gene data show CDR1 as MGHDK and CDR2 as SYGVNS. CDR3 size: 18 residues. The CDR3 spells CASRSDPGAGGANYGYTF. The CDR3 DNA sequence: TGTGCCAGCAGATCGGATCCCGGGGCGGGGGGAGCTAACTATGGCTACACCTTC.

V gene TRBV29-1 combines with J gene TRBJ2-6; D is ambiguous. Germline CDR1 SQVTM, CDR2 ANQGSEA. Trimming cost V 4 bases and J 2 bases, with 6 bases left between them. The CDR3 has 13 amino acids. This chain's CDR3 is CSVGAAGANVLTF. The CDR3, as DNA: TGCAGCGTTGGGGCAGCTGGGGCCAACGTCCTGACTTTC.

The CDR3, as DNA: TGTGCCAGCACCGCCACTACTAGCAACGCAAACATTCAGTACTTC. The encoded protein is CASTATTSNANIQYF. V gene TRBV6-6 combines with J gene TRBJ2-4; the D gene is possibly TRBD2 (6 bases). This CDR3 has 15 residues. V was pared by 7 bases and J by 6 bases, with 19 bases between. CDR1 is MNHNY and CDR2 is SVGAGI in the germline V gene (reference sequence).

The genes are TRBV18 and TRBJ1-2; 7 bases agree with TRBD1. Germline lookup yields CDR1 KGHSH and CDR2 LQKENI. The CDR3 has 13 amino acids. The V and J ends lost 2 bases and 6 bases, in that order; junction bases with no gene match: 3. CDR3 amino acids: CASSPAQGNGYTF. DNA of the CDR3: TGTGCCAGCTCACCAGCACAGGGGAATGGCTACACCTTC.

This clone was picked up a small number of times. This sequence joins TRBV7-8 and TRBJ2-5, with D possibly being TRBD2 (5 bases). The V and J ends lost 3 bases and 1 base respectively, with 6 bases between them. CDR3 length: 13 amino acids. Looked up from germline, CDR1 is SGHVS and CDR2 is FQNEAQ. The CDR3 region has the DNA TGTGCCAGCAGCTTTAGCGTCCAAGAGACCCAGTACTTC. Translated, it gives CASSFSVQETQYF.

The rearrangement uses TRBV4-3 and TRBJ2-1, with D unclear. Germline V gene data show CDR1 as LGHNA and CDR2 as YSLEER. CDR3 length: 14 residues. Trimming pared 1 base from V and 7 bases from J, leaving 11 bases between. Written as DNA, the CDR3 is TGCGCCAGCAGCCAAGTTGAGTCTCCAAATGAGCAGTTCTTC. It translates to CASSQVESPNEQFF.

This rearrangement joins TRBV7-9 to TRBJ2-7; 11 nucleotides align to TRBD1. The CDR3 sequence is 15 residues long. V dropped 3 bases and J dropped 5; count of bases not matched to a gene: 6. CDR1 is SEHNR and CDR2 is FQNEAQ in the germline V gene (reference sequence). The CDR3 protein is CASSFPRDRGNEQYF. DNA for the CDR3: TGTGCCAGCAGCTTTCCAAGGGACAGGGGGAACGAGCAGTACTTC.

CDR3 region: CASSDLGGGYNEQFF. The CDR3, as DNA: TGTGCCAGCAGTGATTTGGGGGGGGGATACAATGAGCAGTTCTTC. J is TRBJ2-1 and V is TRBV6-1; 7 bases align to TRBD2. The CDR3 consists of 15 residues. Germline lookup yields CDR1 MNHNS and CDR2 SASEGT. V shed 3 bases, J shed 4 bases, and the junction held 6 bases outside the gene matches.

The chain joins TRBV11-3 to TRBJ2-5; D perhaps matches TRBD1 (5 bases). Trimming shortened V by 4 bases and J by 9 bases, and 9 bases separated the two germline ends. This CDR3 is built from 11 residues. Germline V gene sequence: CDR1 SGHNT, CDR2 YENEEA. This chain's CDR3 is CASSSQGAQYF. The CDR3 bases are TGTGCCAGCAGCTCCCAAGGGGCCCAGTACTTC.

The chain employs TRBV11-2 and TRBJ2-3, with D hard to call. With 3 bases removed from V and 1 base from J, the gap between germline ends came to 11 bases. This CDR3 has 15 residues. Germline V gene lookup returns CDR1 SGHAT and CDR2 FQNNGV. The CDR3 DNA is TGTGCCAGCAGCTTTGAAGGCTCGGGCACAGATACGCAGTATTTT. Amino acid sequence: CASSFEGSGTDTQYF. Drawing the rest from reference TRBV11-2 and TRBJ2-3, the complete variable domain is EAGVAQSPRYKIIEKRQSVAFWCNPISGHATLYWYQQILGQGPKLLIQFQNNGVVDDSQLPKDRFSAERLKGVDSTLKIQPAKLEDSAVYLCASSFEGSGTDTQYFGPGTRLTVL.

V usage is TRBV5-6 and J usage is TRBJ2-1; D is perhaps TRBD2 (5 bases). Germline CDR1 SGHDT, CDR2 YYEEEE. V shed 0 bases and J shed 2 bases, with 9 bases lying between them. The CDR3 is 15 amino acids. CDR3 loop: CASSLGIGAYNEQFF. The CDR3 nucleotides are TGTGCCAGCAGCTTGGGTATCGGGGCCTACAATGAGCAGTTCTTC.

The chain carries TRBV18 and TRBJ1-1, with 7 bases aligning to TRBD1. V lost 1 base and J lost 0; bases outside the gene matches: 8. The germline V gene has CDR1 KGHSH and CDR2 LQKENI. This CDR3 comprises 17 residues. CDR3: CASSPLHLGQMNTEAFF. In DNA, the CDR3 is TGTGCCAGCTCACCACTACACCTGGGACAGATGAACACTGAAGCTTTCTTT.